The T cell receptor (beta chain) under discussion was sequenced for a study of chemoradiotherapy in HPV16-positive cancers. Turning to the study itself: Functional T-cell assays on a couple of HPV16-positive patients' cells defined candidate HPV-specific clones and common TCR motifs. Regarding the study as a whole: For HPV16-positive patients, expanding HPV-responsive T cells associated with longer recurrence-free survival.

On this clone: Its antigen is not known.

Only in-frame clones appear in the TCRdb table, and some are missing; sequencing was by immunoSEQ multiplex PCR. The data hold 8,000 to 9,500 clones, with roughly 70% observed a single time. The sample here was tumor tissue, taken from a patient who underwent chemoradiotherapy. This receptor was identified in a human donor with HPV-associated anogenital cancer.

Written as DNA, the CDR3 is TGTGCCAGCAGCGTCGACAGGGGTTGGCTGACAGATACGCAGTATTTT. As protein: CASSVDRGWLTDTQYF. The rearrangement links TRBV12-1 to TRBJ2-3; TRBD1 reflects the table's D call only, with no check against the DNA. TRBV12-1 is recorded as a pseudogene. The CDR3 loop spans 16 amino acids.